The T cell receptor (beta chain) described here comes from a study (dated by TCRdb to 2015 to 2016). Libraries were made using RT-PCR. For sequencing, an Illumina MiSeq was employed. Starting from the raw public reads, TCRdb applied fastp trimming at Q25, assembled clones with MiXCR and retained in-frame beta chains. Each entry is one CDR3 protein sequence, shown with its most common DNA and genes. The sample table contains 650,000 to 800,000 distinct CDR3 sequences; only one count was recorded for approximately 15% of them. The ten largest make up about 3.9% of the sample. At the junction V is shortened by 7 bases and J by 0 bases; bases outside the gene matches: 19. The CDR3 runs 19 amino acids, cysteine and phenylalanine included. Only the CDR3 portion is preserved as DNA: 57 bases, with reading frame beginning at the first base. In the germline V gene, CDR1 corresponds to SQVTM and CDR2 to ANQGSEA.

This clonotype was detected ten times or more. Its target antigen remains unknown. No base quality values were provided; no much bigger clone lies one nucleotide off. Sequences were obtained from memory CD4+ T cells from blood. The sequence came from a female donor in good health, serving as a healthy control. The chain is encoded by TRBV29-1 joined to TRBJ2-1; the junction holds 9 bases that match TRBD2. The DNA sequence is as follows: TGCAGCGCCTACTCCGGACTAGCGAGACCTGTGGGCTCCTACAATGAGCAGTTCTTC. Translated, it reads CSAYSGLARPVGSYNEQFF.